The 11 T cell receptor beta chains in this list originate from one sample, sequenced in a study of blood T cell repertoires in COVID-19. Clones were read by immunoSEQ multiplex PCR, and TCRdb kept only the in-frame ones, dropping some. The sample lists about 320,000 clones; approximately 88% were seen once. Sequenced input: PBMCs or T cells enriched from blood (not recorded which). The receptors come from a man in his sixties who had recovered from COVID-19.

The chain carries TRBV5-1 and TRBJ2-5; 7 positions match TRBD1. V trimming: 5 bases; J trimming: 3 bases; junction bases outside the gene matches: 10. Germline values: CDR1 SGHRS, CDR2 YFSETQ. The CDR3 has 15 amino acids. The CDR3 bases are TGCGCCAGCAGACTAATCGGGACAGAAGAAGAGACCCAGTACTTC. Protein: CASRLIGTEEETQYF.

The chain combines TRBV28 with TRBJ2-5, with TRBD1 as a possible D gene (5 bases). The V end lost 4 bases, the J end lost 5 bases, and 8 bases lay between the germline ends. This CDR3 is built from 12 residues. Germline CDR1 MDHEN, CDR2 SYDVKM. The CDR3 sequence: CASSSGAETQYF. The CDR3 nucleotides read TGTGCCAGCAGTTCTGGGGCCGAGACCCAGTACTTC.

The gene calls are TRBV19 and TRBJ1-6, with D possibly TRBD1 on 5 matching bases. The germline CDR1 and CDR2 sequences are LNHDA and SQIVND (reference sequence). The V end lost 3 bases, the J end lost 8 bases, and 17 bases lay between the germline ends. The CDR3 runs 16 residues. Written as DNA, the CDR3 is TGTGCCAGTAGTATCATTGGGAGGGGCCGAGATTCACCCCTCCACTTT. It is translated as CASSIIGRGRDSPLHF.

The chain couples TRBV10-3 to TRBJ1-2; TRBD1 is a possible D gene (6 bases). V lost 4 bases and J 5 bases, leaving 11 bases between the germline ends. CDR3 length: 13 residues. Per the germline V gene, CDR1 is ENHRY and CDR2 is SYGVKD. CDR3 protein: CAISAGQGYGYTF. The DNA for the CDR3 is TGTGCCATCAGTGCGGGGCAGGGGTATGGCTACACCTTC.

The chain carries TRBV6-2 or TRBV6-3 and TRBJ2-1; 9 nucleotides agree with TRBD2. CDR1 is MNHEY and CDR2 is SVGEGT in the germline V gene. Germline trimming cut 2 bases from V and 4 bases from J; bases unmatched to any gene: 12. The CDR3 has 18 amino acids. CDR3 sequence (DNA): TGTGCCAGCAGTTACCACCCGATAGCGGGAGCAGGGTACAATGAGCAGTTCTTC. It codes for CASSYHPIAGAGYNEQFF.

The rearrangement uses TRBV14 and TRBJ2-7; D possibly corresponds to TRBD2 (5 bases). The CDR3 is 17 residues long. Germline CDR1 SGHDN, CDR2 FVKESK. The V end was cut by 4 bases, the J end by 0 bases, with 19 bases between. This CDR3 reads CASSRQGTIDYSYEQYF. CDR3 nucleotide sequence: TGTGCCAGCAGCCGACAAGGAACTATTGACTACTCCTACGAGCAGTACTTC.

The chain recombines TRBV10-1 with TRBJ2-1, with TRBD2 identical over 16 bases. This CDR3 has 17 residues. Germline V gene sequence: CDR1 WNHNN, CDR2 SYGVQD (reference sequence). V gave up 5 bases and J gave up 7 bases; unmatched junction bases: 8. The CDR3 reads CASSPGLAGGPRNEQFF. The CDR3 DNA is TGCGCCAGCAGTCCGGGACTAGCGGGAGGGCCTAGGAATGAGCAGTTCTTC.

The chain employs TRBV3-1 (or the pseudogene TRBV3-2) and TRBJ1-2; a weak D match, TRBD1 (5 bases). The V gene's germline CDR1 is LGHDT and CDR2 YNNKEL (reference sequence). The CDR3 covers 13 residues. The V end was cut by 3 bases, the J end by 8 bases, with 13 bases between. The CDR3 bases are TGTGCCAGCAGCCAGACCAGGGATATAGGCTACACCTTC. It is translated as CASSQTRDIGYTF.

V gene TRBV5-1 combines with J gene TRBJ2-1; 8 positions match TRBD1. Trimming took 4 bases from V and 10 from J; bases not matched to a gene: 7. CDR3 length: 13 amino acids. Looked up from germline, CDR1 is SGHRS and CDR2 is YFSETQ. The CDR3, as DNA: TGCGCCAGCAGCCCCGTATCAGGGGGCGAGCAGTTCTTC. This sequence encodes CASSPVSGGEQFF.

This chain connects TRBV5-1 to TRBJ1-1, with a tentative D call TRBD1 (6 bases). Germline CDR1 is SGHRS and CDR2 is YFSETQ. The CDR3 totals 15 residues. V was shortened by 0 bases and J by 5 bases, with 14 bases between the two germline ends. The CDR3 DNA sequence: TGCGCCAGCAGCTTGGAGTGGGGAGGGGGGACTGAAGCTTTCTTT. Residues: CASSLEWGGGTEAFF.

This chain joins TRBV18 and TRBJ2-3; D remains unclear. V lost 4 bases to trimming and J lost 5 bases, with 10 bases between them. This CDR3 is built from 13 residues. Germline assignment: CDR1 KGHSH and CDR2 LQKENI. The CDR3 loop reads CASSLSSIDTQYF. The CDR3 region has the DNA TGTGCCAGCTCACTTTCCTCTATAGATACGCAGTATTTT.